The 24 T cell receptor beta chains in this list originate from one sample, sequenced in a study of radiotherapy plus CTLA-4 blockade in lung cancer. Profiled with immunoSEQ multiplex PCR; TCRdb holds only in-frame clones, not every one. This table has 40,000 to 50,000 clones, around four fifths appearing once. The sequencing used peripheral blood, collected from a patient treated with radiotherapy plus ipilimumab. These receptor sequences come from a human donor with non-small cell lung cancer who had stable disease on radiotherapy plus ipilimumab.

The chain uses TRBV13 and TRBJ2-5; 8 nucleotides agree with TRBD2. Trimming removed 3 bases from V and 3 bases from J; junction bases left unmatched: 21. Germline V gives CDR1 PRHDT, CDR2 FYEKMQ (reference sequence). The CDR3 has 20 residues. CDR3 amino acids: CASSFTTPLGGLGGEETQYF. CDR3 DNA sequence: TGTGCCAGCAGCTTTACGACTCCGTTGGGGGGACTAGGGGGGGAAGAGACCCAGTACTTC.

The rearrangement joins TRBV9 to TRBJ1-1; 7 bases align to TRBD1. The CDR3 spans 15 residues. CDR1 and CDR2 from the germline V gene are SGDLS and YYNGEE. Trimming removed 3 bases from V and 0 bases from J; junction bases left unmatched: 5. CDR3 coding DNA: TGTGCCAGCAGCGCCGCAGGGGGACTGAACACTGAAGCTTTCTTT. Translated: CASSAAGGLNTEAFF.

V gene TRBV7-6 combines with J gene TRBJ2-2; D perhaps matches TRBD2 (6 bases). V was shortened by 0 bases and J by 1 base, with 21 bases between the two germline ends. The CDR3 runs to 20 residues. Looked up from germline, CDR1 is SGHVS and CDR2 is FNYEAQ. CDR3 amino acids: CASSLALYLGGPENTGELFF. The CDR3 DNA follows: TGTGCCAGCAGCTTAGCGCTTTATCTCGGGGGTCCTGAGAACACCGGGGAGCTGTTTTTT.

The chain is built from TRBV21-1 and TRBJ2-7; TRBD1 reflects the table's D call only, with no check against the DNA. TRBV21-1 represents a pseudogene. The length of the CDR3 is 16 residues. CDR3 sequence (DNA): TGTGCCAGCAGCATAATCCGGGACAGGCTATCCTACGAGCAGTACTTC. This codes for CASSIIRDRLSYEQYF.

The chain carries TRBV28 and TRBJ1-5; D is undetermined. The CDR3 is 15 residues long. CDR1 is MDHEN and CDR2 is SYDVKM in the germline V gene. V lost 6 bases, J lost 4 bases, and 16 bases lay in between. CDR3 in amino acids: CASSPALTRNQPQHF. CDR3 sequence (DNA): TGTGCCAGCAGCCCCGCCCTTACTAGGAATCAGCCCCAGCATTTT. The entire variable domain, with the rest obtained from reference TRBV28 and TRBJ1-5, is as follows: DVKVTQSSRYLVKRTGEKVFLECVQDMDHENMFWYRQDPGLGLRLIYFSYDVKMKEKGDIPEGYSVSREKKERFSLILESASTNQTSMYLCASSPALTRNQPQHFGDGTRLSIL.

This chain connects TRBV27 to TRBJ2-1; 9 positions agree with TRBD1. The CDR3 totals 17 residues. The V gene end was trimmed by 4 bases and the J gene end by 4 bases; junction bases not matched to a gene: 11. Germline V gene lookup returns CDR1 MNHEY and CDR2 SMNVEV (reference sequence). The CDR3 region is CASSWVGGQGLYNEQFF. The CDR3 DNA reads as TGTGCCAGCAGTTGGGTCGGGGGACAGGGCCTTTACAATGAGCAGTTCTTC.

This chain connects TRBV7-2 to TRBJ2-1; 8 bases are a match to TRBD2. Trimming took 2 bases from V and 5 from J; bases not matched to a gene: 5. Germline V gene lookup returns CDR1 SGHTA and CDR2 FQGNSA. This CDR3 comprises 15 residues. The CDR3 nucleotides read TGTGCCAGCAGCTTAACTGGACTAGCCAACAATGAGCAGTTCTTC. The encoded protein is CASSLTGLANNEQFF.

The rearrangement uses TRBV7-2 and TRBJ2-5; 7 bases are shared with TRBD2. The CDR3 is 17 amino acids. The trim removed 5 bases at V and 5 bases at J, leaving 17 bases unmatched. In germline, CDR1 is SGHTA, CDR2 FQGNSA. The CDR3 loop reads CASSPGLGEGLQETQYF. The CDR3 DNA reads TGTGCCAGCAGCCCCGGGTTGGGGGAGGGCCTTCAGGAGACCCAGTACTTC.

The chain uses TRBV28 and TRBJ1-5, with 7 bases that match TRBD1. Germline loops: CDR1 MDHEN, CDR2 SYDVKM. This CDR3 is built from 14 residues. Unmatched junction bases numbered 7, after V lost 5 bases and J lost 6 bases. The chain's CDR3 is CASSLRQGSQPQHF. The CDR3 DNA follows: TGTGCCAGCAGTCTACGACAGGGTTCTCAGCCCCAGCATTTT.

The V gene is TRBV28, the J gene TRBJ2-7; perhaps TRBD1 as D (5 bases). Germline V gives CDR1 MDHEN, CDR2 SYDVKM. V lost 6 bases to trimming and J lost 1 base, with 10 bases between them. The CDR3 totals 13 residues. The CDR3 loop is CASSSPGSYEQYF. The CDR3, as DNA: TGTGCCAGCAGCTCCCCAGGGTCCTACGAGCAGTACTTC.

This chain links TRBV18 with TRBJ2-5; 8 bases are shared with TRBD2. After removal of 3 bases from V and 2 bases from J, the junction contained 2 bases not matched to a gene. Germline V lookup: CDR1 KGHSH, CDR2 LQKENI. The CDR3 covers 14 residues. The CDR3 reads CASSPSGAQETQYF. CDR3 nucleotide sequence: TGTGCCAGCTCACCTAGCGGGGCACAAGAGACCCAGTACTTC.

The chain employs TRBV7-2 and TRBJ2-5; 8 bases map to TRBD2. Germline CDR1 is SGHTA and CDR2 is FQGNSA. The CDR3 has 14 residues. V shed 1 base, J shed 4 bases, and the junction held 2 bases outside the gene matches. For the CDR3, the DNA is TGTGCCAGCAGCTTAGACGGGGGGGGAGAGACCCAGTACTTC. Translated: CASSLDGGGETQYF.

Only one count was recorded for this clone. The junction does not match germline at one end; this may be a read error. This sample also contains other DNA sequences that code for the same CDR3. The CDR3 protein is CATSRDQRGIYEQYF. The DNA of the CDR3 is TGTGCCACCAGCAGAGATCAACGAGGTATCTACGAGCAATACTTC. The chain uses TRBV15 and TRBJ2-7; D gene unclear. Germline CDR1 reads LNHNV; CDR2 reads YYDKDF (reference sequence). The CDR3 has 15 residues.

This chain uses TRBV5-6 with TRBJ2-5; TRBD1 matches at 7 bases. With V trimmed by 1 base and J by 1 base, 4 bases remained unmatched. Germline V gene lookup returns CDR1 SGHDT and CDR2 YYEEEE. This CDR3 has 15 amino acids. As DNA, the CDR3 is TGTGCCAGCAGCTTGCAGGGACAGCGCCAAGAGACCCAGTACTTC. This codes for CASSLQGQRQETQYF.

V and J are TRBV7-2 and TRBJ2-5; 8 positions match TRBD1. The better agreement between TRBJ2-7 and the DNA end casts doubt on the J call. The CDR3 consists of 15 residues. Per the germline V gene, CDR1 is SGHTA and CDR2 is FQGNSA. CDR3 protein: CASSFAGGAGYEQYF. The CDR3 coding sequence is TGTGCCAGCAGCTTCGCAGGGGGCGCGGGCTACGAGCAGTACTTC.

This chain connects TRBV7-8 to TRBJ2-7; tentatively, D is TRBD2 (6 bases). CDR3 size: 15 residues. Germline CDR1 reads SGHVS; CDR2 reads FQNEAQ. Trimming removed 0 bases from V and 9 bases from J, with 18 bases in between. The chain's CDR3 is CASSLAGPPPRGQYF. The CDR3 DNA reads TGTGCCAGCAGCTTAGCTGGACCGCCTCCGCGGGGGCAGTACTTC.

This clone has only a few counts. The chain has TRBV7-2 and TRBJ2-7, with 12 positions matching TRBD1. Germline loops: CDR1 SGHTA, CDR2 FQGNSA. The junction had 2 bases not matched to a gene; V was cut back by 0 bases and J by 5 bases. The CDR3 length is 15 residues. Here the CDR3 reads CASSLAGQGANEQYF. The DNA for the CDR3 is TGTGCCAGCAGCTTAGCGGGACAGGGGGCTAACGAGCAGTACTTC.

This rearrangement joins TRBV13 to TRBJ2-7, with 12 bases aligning to TRBD1. After removal of 5 bases from V and 3 bases from J, the junction contained 5 bases not matched to a gene. Germline V gene lookup returns CDR1 PRHDT and CDR2 FYEKMQ (reference sequence). The CDR3 contains 15 residues. DNA for the CDR3: TGTGCCAGCAGCCCGGGACAGGGGGCTATCTACGAGCAGTACTTC. Its protein is CASSPGQGAIYEQYF.

The chain employs TRBV28 and TRBJ1-1; 7 bases fit TRBD1. Per germline, CDR1 MDHEN and CDR2 SYDVKM. There are 13 residues in the CDR3. V trimming: 3 bases; J trimming: 5 bases; junction bases outside the gene matches: 3. CDR3 sequence reads: CASSLRQGTEAFF. The CDR3 DNA sequence: TGTGCCAGCAGTTTGCGACAGGGAACTGAAGCTTTCTTT.

V is TRBV7-3 and J is TRBJ1-4; D ambiguous. Germline V gives CDR1 SGHTA, CDR2 FQGTGA. Between the trimmed V and J ends, which lost 2 bases and 7 bases, there was a span of 11 bases. CDR3 size: 14 residues. CDR3 bases: TGTGCCAGCAGCTTACAGAGGGTCGCTGAAAAACTGTTTTTT. As protein: CASSLQRVAEKLFF.

V usage is TRBV30 and J usage is TRBJ2-1, with TRBD2 matching over 11 bases. This CDR3 comprises 14 residues. V was pared by 2 bases and J by 7 bases, with 4 bases of the junction left unmatched. Germline loops: CDR1 GTSNPN, CDR2 SVGIG (reference sequence). CDR3 sequence: CAWSRASGRNEQFF. DNA of the CDR3: TGTGCCTGGAGTAGGGCTAGCGGGAGGAATGAGCAGTTCTTC.

This chain links TRBV11-3 with TRBJ2-1, with TRBD2 matching over 8 bases. The CDR3 consists of 15 residues. With 0 bases clipped from V and 8 bases from J, the junction kept 6 bases outside the gene matches. In germline, CDR1 is SGHNT, CDR2 YENEEA. The CDR3 is CASSLDLAGLDEQFF. CDR3 DNA sequence: TGTGCCAGCAGCTTAGACCTAGCGGGTTTGGATGAGCAGTTCTTC.

The genes are TRBV5-1 and TRBJ1-4; D unresolved. This CDR3 is built from 14 residues. Trimming stripped 3 bases from V and 8 bases from J, with 14 bases between. Germline V gives CDR1 SGHRS, CDR2 YFSETQ. Here the CDR3 DNA reads TGCGCCAGCAGCTACGGGGTAGGAGGAGAAAAACTGTTTTTT. Amino acid sequence: CASSYGVGGEKLFF.

Details on this clone: The junction shows a germline mismatch at one end, possibly a read error. The rearrangement links TRBV2 to TRBJ2-3, with 7 bases identical to TRBD2. The CDR3 runs 10 residues. Germline V lookup: CDR1 SNHLY, CDR2 FYNNEI. The DNA for the CDR3 is TGTGCCAGCAGTGAAGACGGGACTATATTT. This gives the protein CASSEDGTIF.